The TCR beta chain described here comes from a study of molecular identifiers for immune sequencing clone quantification. This clonotype was counted between two and nine times. Its antigen is as yet unknown. CDR1 LNHDA and CDR2 SQIVND come from the germline V gene (reference sequence). This CDR3 spans 16 amino acids. V lost 3 bases to trimming and J lost 2 bases, with 14 bases between them. Broader study findings: Over 97% of effector molecules, but under 1% in naive cells, were held by clones with more than 20 RNA copies.

Sorting isolated naive CD8 T cells as CD8+CD4-CCR7+CD45RA+ events. The bulk TCR libraries were made with methods described before and with listed TCR primers. Using its own MiXCR run on the PCR reads, TCRdb lists one record per CDR3 protein. The sample contains approximately 590,000 distinct CDR3 sequences, 25% of which appear only once. The origin of this receptor is a human donor in good health. Some libraries in this study had Jurkat cell RNA spiked in. Input material: naive CD8+ T cells from blood, with Jurkat cell RNA spiked in. The subset: FACS-sorted CD8+CD4-CCR7+CD45RA+ naive T cells. This chain uses TRBV19 with TRBJ1-3; D may be TRBD1 (6 bases). Here the CDR3 DNA reads TGTGCCAGTAGTATCGGGGGGGGGCCCCCTGGAAACACCATATATTTT. It encodes CASSIGGGPPGNTIYF.